This T cell receptor beta chain originates from a study of blood T cell repertoires in COVID-19. As for the study in general: Collection of acute and convalescent COVID-19 samples took place in the United States, Italy and Spain. T cells, B-cell-depleted T cells, or PBMCs supplied cDNA or gDNA.

Seattle patients were enrolled during active infection and followed longitudinally. In the authors' methods: Counts of nucleated cells, estimated from reference gene primer amplification, were obtained. TCRdb's table, derived via immunoSEQ multiplex PCR, lists solely in-frame clones and lacks some. V and J calls and clone size are given by that table; D and trimming were obtained from the DNA. The profile covers about 130,000 clones, with more than 85% appearing a single time and around 4.5% taken by the ten largest. The sequencing input was peripheral blood. This sequence originates from a man aged 55 to 70 with COVID-19, enrolled during active disease.

The CDR3 reads CASRPDVPTSYEQYF. The CDR3 nucleotides read TGTGCCAGCAGACCCGACGTACCGACATCCTACGAGCAGTACTTC. V gene TRBV6-5 combines with J gene TRBJ2-7; D gene ambiguous. Germline CDR1 reads MNHEY; CDR2 reads SVGAGI. Deletions cut 6 bases from V and 1 base from J, with 16 bases between. The CDR3 contains 15 residues.